The clone carrying this TCR beta chain came up many times. The antigen is unknown. The sample is drawn from a study of early T cells in non-severe SARS-CoV-2 infection. Notes on the study in general: Matches to VDJdb favored anti-spike CD8 responses and missed private and CD4 specificities.

CDR3 size: 17 residues. V lost 5 bases and J lost 4; bases outside the gene matches: 8. Germline V gene data show CDR1 as LGHNA and CDR2 as YNFKEQ. Individual cDNA molecules were tagged with unique molecular identifiers. TCRdb re-called the 5' RACE reads through MiXCR, storing one row per CDR3 protein. Among roughly 26,000 distinct CDR3 sequences, about 4% were seen once, and the ten largest hold approximately 6.2%. The sample was whole blood. This rearrangement joins TRBV4-2 to TRBJ2-2, with TRBD2 matching over 12 bases. This clonotype was sampled from an adult who was a healthcare worker with PCR-confirmed SARS-CoV-2 infection or an uninfected control (not recorded which). CDR3 coding DNA: TGTGCCAGCAGCACCCGACTAGCGGGAGAGGGCACCGGGGAGCTGTTTTTT. Amino acid sequence: CASSTRLAGEGTGELFF.